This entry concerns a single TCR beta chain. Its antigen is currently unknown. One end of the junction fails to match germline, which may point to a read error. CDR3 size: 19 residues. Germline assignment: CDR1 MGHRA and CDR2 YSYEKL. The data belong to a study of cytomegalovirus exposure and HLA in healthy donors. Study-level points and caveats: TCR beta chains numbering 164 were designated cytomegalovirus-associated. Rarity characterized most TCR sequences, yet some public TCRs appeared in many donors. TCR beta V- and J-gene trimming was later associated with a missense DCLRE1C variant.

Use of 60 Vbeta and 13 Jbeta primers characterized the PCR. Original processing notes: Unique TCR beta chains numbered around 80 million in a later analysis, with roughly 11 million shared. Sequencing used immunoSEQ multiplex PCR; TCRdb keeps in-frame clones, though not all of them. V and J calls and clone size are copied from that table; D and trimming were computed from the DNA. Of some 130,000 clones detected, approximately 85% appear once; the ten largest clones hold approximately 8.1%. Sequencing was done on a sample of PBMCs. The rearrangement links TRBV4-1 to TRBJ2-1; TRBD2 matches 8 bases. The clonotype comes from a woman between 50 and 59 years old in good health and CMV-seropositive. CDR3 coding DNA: TGCGCCAGCAGCCAAGCACGGGGGGGGGCCGTTCCTCCCCGCAATCAGCAGTTCTTC. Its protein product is CASSQARGGAVPPRNQQFF.